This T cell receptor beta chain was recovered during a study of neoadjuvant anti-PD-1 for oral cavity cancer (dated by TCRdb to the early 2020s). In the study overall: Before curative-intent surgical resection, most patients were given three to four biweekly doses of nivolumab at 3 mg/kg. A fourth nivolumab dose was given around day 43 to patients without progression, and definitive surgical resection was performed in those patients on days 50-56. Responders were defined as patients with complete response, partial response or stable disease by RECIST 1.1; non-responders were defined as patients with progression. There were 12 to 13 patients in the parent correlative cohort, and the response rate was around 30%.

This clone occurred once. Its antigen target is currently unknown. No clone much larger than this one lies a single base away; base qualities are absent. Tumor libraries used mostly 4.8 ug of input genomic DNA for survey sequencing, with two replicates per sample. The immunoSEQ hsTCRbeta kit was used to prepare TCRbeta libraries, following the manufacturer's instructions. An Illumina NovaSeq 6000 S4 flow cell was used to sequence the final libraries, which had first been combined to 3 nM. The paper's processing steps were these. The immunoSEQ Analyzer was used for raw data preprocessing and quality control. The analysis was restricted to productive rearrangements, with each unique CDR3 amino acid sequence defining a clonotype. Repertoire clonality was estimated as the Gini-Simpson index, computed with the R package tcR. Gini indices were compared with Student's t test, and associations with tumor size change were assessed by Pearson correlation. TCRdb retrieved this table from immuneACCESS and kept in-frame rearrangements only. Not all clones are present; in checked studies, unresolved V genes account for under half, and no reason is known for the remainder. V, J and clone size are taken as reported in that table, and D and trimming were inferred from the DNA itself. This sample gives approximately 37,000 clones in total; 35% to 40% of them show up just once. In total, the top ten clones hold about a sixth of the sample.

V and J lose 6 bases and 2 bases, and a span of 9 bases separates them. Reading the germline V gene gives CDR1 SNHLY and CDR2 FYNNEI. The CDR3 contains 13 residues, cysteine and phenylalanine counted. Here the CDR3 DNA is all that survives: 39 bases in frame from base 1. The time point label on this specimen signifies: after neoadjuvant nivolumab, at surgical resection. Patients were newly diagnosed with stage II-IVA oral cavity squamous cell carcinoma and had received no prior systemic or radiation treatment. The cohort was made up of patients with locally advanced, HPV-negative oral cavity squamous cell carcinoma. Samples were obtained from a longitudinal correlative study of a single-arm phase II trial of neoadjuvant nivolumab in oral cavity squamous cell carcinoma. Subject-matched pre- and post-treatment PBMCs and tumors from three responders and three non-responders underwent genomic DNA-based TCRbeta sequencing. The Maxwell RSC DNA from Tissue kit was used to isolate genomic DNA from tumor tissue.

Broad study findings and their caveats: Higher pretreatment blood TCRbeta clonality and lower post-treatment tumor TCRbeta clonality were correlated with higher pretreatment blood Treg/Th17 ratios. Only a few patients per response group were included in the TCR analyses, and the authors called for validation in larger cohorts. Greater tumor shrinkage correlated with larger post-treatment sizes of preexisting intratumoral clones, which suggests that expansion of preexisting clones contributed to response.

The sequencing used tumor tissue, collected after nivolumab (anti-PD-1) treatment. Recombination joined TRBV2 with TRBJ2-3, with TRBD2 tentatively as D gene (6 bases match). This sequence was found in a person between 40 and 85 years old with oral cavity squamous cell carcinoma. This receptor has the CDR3 CASRASATDTQYF. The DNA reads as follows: TGTGCCAGCAGGGCTAGCGCCACAGATACGCAGTATTTT.